The 32 T cell receptor beta chains listed next were all sequenced from one sample in a study of CD8+CD57+ T cells in acquired aplastic anemia (dated by TCRdb to the late 2010s). Flow cytometry had shown CD8+CD57+ cell expansion in the patients selected for sequencing. The sequencer was an Illumina HiSeq 2000. Genomic DNA was used as template for profiling of TCR beta VDJ combinations and CDR3 sequences. In TCRdb, the public reads were trimmed at Q25 with fastp and aligned with MiXCR, with productive beta chains retained. Each entry is one CDR3 protein sequence, shown with its most common DNA and genes. This sample lists approximately 300,000 distinct CDR3 sequences; 56% were detected once. In total, the top ten clones hold around 1.2% of the sample. Input material: sorted CD4+, CD8+, or CD8+CD57+ T cells (not recorded which) from PBMCs. These receptors came from a human donor with aplastic anemia.

This chain connects TRBV6-4 to TRBJ1-2; TRBD1 aligns across 8 bases. Germline V CDR1 and CDR2: MRHNA, SNTAGT. Trimming cost V 6 bases and J 4 bases; bases outside gene matches: 10. The CDR3 runs to 15 residues. The CDR3 DNA reads TGTGCCAGCAGGCCTGACAGGGGAAGTGTCTATGGCTACACCTTC. Translation gives CASRPDRGSVYGYTF.

This clonotype was seen a handful of times. The rearrangement uses TRBV7-2 and TRBJ1-5; no clear D gene. Germline assignment: CDR1 SGHTA and CDR2 FQGNSA. V was cut by 5 bases and J by 7 bases, with 15 bases left in between. CDR3 length: 14 residues. The CDR3 region is CASSRSVGGQPQHF. CDR3 DNA: TGTGCCAGCAGCCGATCGGTGGGTGGACAGCCCCAGCATTTT.

The sample holds many counts of this clonotype. The chain joins TRBV4-1 to TRBJ1-6; 7 nucleotides align to TRBD1. V trimming: 4 bases; J trimming: 6 bases; junction bases outside the gene matches: 15. From germline, CDR1 is MGHRA and CDR2 YSYEKL. The CDR3 runs 18 residues. In nucleotides, the CDR3 is TGCGCCAGCAGCCCTCTGCCGGTGATGACAGGGACTAATTCACCCCTCCACTTT. This codes for CASSPLPVMTGTNSPLHF.

Comment on this clonotype: Germline is not matched at one junction end, which may reflect a read error. The J gene is TRBJ2-6, the V gene TRBV5-1, with TRBD2 as a possible D gene (6 bases). The V gene's germline CDR1 is SGHRS and CDR2 YFSETQ. This CDR3 has 16 residues. The CDR3 region has the DNA TGTGCCAGCAGCTTGATGGGGGGAACTGGGGCCAACGTCCTGACTTTC. It is translated as CASSLMGGTGANVLTF.

The CDR3 DNA is TGCAGTGCTGAGGACAGGGTCTCCTACGAGCAGTACTTC. Protein sequence: CSAEDRVSYEQYF. The gene calls are TRBV20-1 and TRBJ2-7; 8 bases are a match to TRBD1. Germline values: CDR1 DFQATT, CDR2 SNEGSKA (reference sequence). The trim removed 5 bases at V and 0 bases at J, leaving 3 bases unmatched. CDR3 length: 13 residues.

This sequence joins TRBV5-1 and TRBJ2-5; a weak D match, TRBD1 (5 bases). The V end lost 3 bases, the J end lost 4 bases, and 13 bases lay between the germline ends. The CDR3 sequence is 14 residues long. Germline CDR1 and CDR2: SGHRS and YFSETQ. CDR3 amino acids: CASSSTPGAETQYF. CDR3 in DNA: TGCGCCAGCAGCTCCACCCCTGGGGCAGAGACCCAGTACTTC.

The sample holds many counts of this clonotype. This sequence joins TRBV25-1 and TRBJ1-1; 8 bases match TRBD1. Germline V gives CDR1 MGHDK, CDR2 SYGVNS. The CDR3 has 18 amino acids. V trimming: 2 bases; J trimming: 0 bases; junction bases outside the gene matches: 11. CDR3 in DNA: TGTGCCAGCAGTGAAAGGAAGACAGGGGTCGGGATGAACACTGAAGCTTTCTTT. This gives the protein CASSERKTGVGMNTEAFF.

For this clonotype: At one end, the junction sequence differs from germline, possibly due to a read error. The chain is built from TRBV12-3 or TRBV12-4 and TRBJ2-6; the match to TRBD1 covers 7 bases. This CDR3 has 14 amino acids. CDR3 in amino acids: CASRLTQGLSTEAF. CDR3 in DNA: TGTGCCAGCAGACTTACACAGGGGCTCTCCACTGAAGCTTTC.

The genes are TRBV30 and TRBJ1-2, with 12 bases that match TRBD1. Germline values: CDR1 GTSNPN, CDR2 SVGIG (reference sequence). V shed 1 base, J shed 6 bases, and the junction held 9 bases outside the gene matches. The CDR3 has 16 amino acids. The CDR3 DNA follows: TGTGCCTGGAGTGACCCTTGGGACAGGGGGCGCGATGGCTACACCTTC. It specifies CAWSDPWDRGRDGYTF.

The rearrangement links TRBV7-9 to TRBJ2-1; the D is unclear. Looked up from germline, CDR1 is SEHNR and CDR2 is FQNEAQ (reference sequence). The CDR3 runs to 15 residues. V was shortened by 3 bases and J by 0 bases, with 9 bases between the two germline ends. The CDR3 region is CASSLRPSSYNEQFF. CDR3 DNA sequence: TGTGCCAGCAGCTTGCGGCCCAGCTCCTACAATGAGCAGTTCTTC.

This clonotype came up a few times. The chain recombines TRBV7-3 with TRBJ2-3; D might be TRBD1 (6 bases). CDR1 SGHTA and CDR2 FQGTGA come from the germline V gene. The CDR3 is 15 residues long. V lost 6 bases, J lost 0 bases, and 13 bases lay in between. CDR3 protein: CASRRTAASTDTQYF. DNA for the CDR3: TGTGCCAGCAGGAGGACAGCCGCGAGCACAGATACGCAGTATTTT.

This clonotype was seen at least ten times. This chain links TRBV4-2 with TRBJ1-2; possible D gene TRBD1, 5 bases. The germline V and J ends were trimmed by 2 bases and 4 bases, with 14 bases remaining between them. The germline CDR1 and CDR2 sequences are LGHNA and YNFKEQ. This CDR3 has 15 amino acids. CDR3 sequence reads: CASSQTQGNLYGYTF. The CDR3 DNA is TGTGCCAGCAGCCAAACTCAGGGAAACCTCTATGGCTACACCTTC.

This clonotype occurred once. The CDR3 carries no conserved terminal phenylalanine or tryptophan, so it likely arises from a read error. The rearrangement uses TRBV5-1 and TRBJ2-7; possibly TRBD1 or TRBD2 for D (5 bases each). Germline CDR1 reads SGHRS; CDR2 reads YFSETQ. CDR3 length: 13 residues. Trimming shortened V by 3 bases and J by 3 bases, and 10 bases separated the two germline ends. CDR3 coding DNA: TGCGCCAGCAGCTCGGGGACGTACTACGAGCAGTACTCC. Protein product: CASSSGTYYEQYS.

The V gene is TRBV10-3, the J gene TRBJ2-3, with a tentative D call TRBD1 (6 bases). V dropped 10 bases and J dropped 4 bases, with 12 bases sitting between them. This CDR3 has 12 residues. Germline assignment: CDR1 ENHRY and CDR2 SYGVKD. CDR3 DNA sequence: TGTGCCAGCACGTACAGGGCAGATACGCAGTATTTT. Amino acid sequence: CASTYRADTQYF.

This CDR3 is CASSSPPGLAGEETQYF. CDR3 bases: TGCGCCAGCAGCTCCCCTCCGGGACTAGCGGGAGAGGAGACCCAGTACTTC. The chain recombines TRBV5-1 with TRBJ2-5; the match to TRBD2 covers 14 bases. Germline V lookup: CDR1 SGHRS, CDR2 YFSETQ. V shed 3 bases and J 5 bases; nucleotides not matched to a gene: 9. The CDR3 loop spans 17 amino acids.

The rearrangement links TRBV20-1 to TRBJ1-5, with D perhaps TRBD1 (6 bases). Looked up from germline, CDR1 is DFQATT and CDR2 is SNEGSKA (reference sequence). The V and J ends lost 5 bases and 7 bases respectively, with 15 bases between them. The CDR3 has 13 amino acids. Here the CDR3 DNA reads TGCAGTGCTGTTGGGGGGCAGGGACAGCCCCAGCATTTT. It codes for CSAVGGQGQPQHF.

This rearrangement joins TRBV2 to TRBJ1-4; the D gene is possibly TRBD1 (5 bases). The CDR3 covers 14 residues. In germline, CDR1 is SNHLY, CDR2 FYNNEI. Trimming took 10 bases from V and 3 from J, leaving 15 bases between them. The CDR3 nucleotides are TGTGCCACCGTCGAGGGGACGGCTAATGAAAAACTGTTTTTT. Translation gives CATVEGTANEKLFF.

The rearrangement uses TRBV7-8 and TRBJ2-3; D is undetermined. The V end lost 7 bases, the J end lost 0 bases, and 14 bases lay between the germline ends. This CDR3 is built from 15 residues. Germline V gives CDR1 SGHVS, CDR2 FQNEAQ. The CDR3 DNA sequence: TGTGCCAGCATCTCCCAGTTAGCTAGCACAGATACGCAGTATTTT. Residues: CASISQLASTDTQYF.

The chain employs TRBV7-9 and TRBJ2-2; 8 bases are shared with TRBD2. This CDR3 spans 16 amino acids. Looked up from germline, CDR1 is SEHNR and CDR2 is FQNEAQ (reference sequence). The junction had 8 bases not matched to a gene; V was cut back by 4 bases and J by 4 bases. CDR3 DNA: TGTGCCAGCAGCTCCGGTCGGGGGGGGCTCACCGGGGAGCTGTTTTTT. Amino acid sequence: CASSSGRGGLTGELFF.

This rearrangement joins TRBV20-1 to TRBJ2-7; no clear D. Germline CDR1 reads DFQATT; CDR2 reads SNEGSKA (reference sequence). V gave up 2 bases and J gave up 3 bases, with 11 bases separating them. The CDR3 contains 13 residues. Here the CDR3 DNA reads TGCAGTGCTAGATTGAGCTATAGCTACGAGCAGTACTTC. Translating it yields CSARLSYSYEQYF.

This clonotype was seen repeatedly, ten times or more. This chain uses TRBV2 with TRBJ2-7; 13 bases are shared with TRBD2. CDR3 size: 13 residues. V gave up 7 bases and J gave up 4 bases; unmatched junction bases: 1. In germline, CDR1 is SNHLY, CDR2 FYNNEI. The CDR3 reads CASKGLAGYEQYF. CDR3 bases: TGTGCCAGCAAGGGACTAGCGGGGTACGAGCAGTACTTC.

This clonotype was observed at least ten times. V is TRBV10-1 and J is TRBJ2-1; perhaps TRBD2 as D (5 bases). The CDR3 covers 16 residues. Trimming shortened V by 5 bases and J by 2 bases, and 16 bases separated the two germline ends. The germline gives CDR1 WNHNN, CDR2 SYGVQD (reference sequence). This chain's CDR3 is CASSNQLATTYNEQFF. Here the CDR3 DNA reads TGCGCCAGCAGTAATCAGCTAGCCACCACCTACAATGAGCAGTTCTTC.

About this clonotype itself: It may be a read error: a sequence one base away is much more abundant. The chain uses TRBV4-1 and TRBJ2-3; no reliable D call. Germline CDR1 and CDR2: MGHRA and YSYEKL. The CDR3 sequence is 16 residues long. The CDR3 sequence: CASSQEAAPRADAQYF. The DNA of the CDR3 is TGCGCCAGCAGCCAAGAGGCAGCCCCAAGGGCAGATGCGCAGTATTTT.

This clonotype showed up just a few times. V usage is TRBV7-6 and J usage is TRBJ2-3, with 7 bases identical to TRBD2. Germline V CDR1 and CDR2: SGHVS, FNYEAQ. With V trimmed by 3 bases and J by 3 bases, 3 bases remained unmatched. This CDR3 region has 14 residues. CDR3 in DNA: TGTGCCAGCAGCTTTATAGCGGGTACAGATACGCAGTATTTT. This gives the protein CASSFIAGTDTQYF.

Ten or more counts support this clonotype. The chain combines TRBV5-4 with TRBJ2-3; possible D gene TRBD2, 6 bases. Germline V gives CDR1 SGHNT, CDR2 YYREEE (reference sequence). V lost 5 bases to trimming and J lost 2 bases, with 12 bases between them. The CDR3 has 14 residues. The CDR3 DNA reads as TGTGCCAGCAGGGGGGGACTTTCCACAGATACGCAGTATTTT. Translated, it gives CASRGGLSTDTQYF. The whole variable domain, filled in from reference TRBV5-4 and TRBJ2-3, reads ETGVTQSPTHLIKTRGQQVTLRCSSQSGHNTVSWYQQALGQGPQFIFQYYREEENGRGNFPPRFSGLQFPNYSSELNVNALELDDSALYLCASRGGLSTDTQYFGPGTRLTVL.

This clonotype was seen repeatedly, ten times or more. V and J are TRBV6-1 and TRBJ1-4; unclear D gene. Germline assignment: CDR1 MNHNS and CDR2 SASEGT. Trimming stripped 5 bases from V and 3 bases from J, with 10 bases between. This CDR3 is built from 14 residues. In DNA form, the CDR3 reads TGTGCCAGCAGTCCCCAGGACCCTAATGAAAAACTGTTTTTT. Its translation is CASSPQDPNEKLFF.

In regard to this clonotype: This may come from a read error, since a much larger clone is one base off. J is TRBJ1-2 and V is TRBV5-4; maybe TRBD1 (5 bases). Trimming cost V 7 bases and J 7 bases, with 20 bases left between them. This CDR3 has 14 amino acids. CDR1 SGHNT and CDR2 YYREEE come from the germline V gene (reference sequence). The CDR3 DNA follows: TGTGCCAGCCGCCAGGCAGGGATACGGTTTGGCTACACCTTC. This encodes CASRQAGIRFGYTF.

This clonotype was detected many times. This chain links TRBV5-1 with TRBJ1-4; tentative D call: TRBD1 (6 bases). The CDR3 runs to 14 residues. In germline, CDR1 is SGHRS, CDR2 YFSETQ. Trimming removed 4 bases at V and 8 bases at J, with 15 bases between. The chain's CDR3 is CASSPGGEGEKLFF. CDR3 in DNA: TGCGCCAGCAGCCCCGGGGGCGAGGGAGAAAAACTGTTTTTT.

This clonotype was seen a handful of times. The V gene is TRBV20-1, the J gene TRBJ2-1; 7 positions match TRBD1. With V trimmed by 3 bases and J by 4 bases, 6 bases remained unmatched. This CDR3 spans 14 amino acids. The V gene's germline CDR1 is DFQATT and CDR2 SNEGSKA (reference sequence). The CDR3 region has the DNA TGCAGTGCTAGTACCGGGACAGATTACAATGAGCAGTTCTTC. Translating gives CSASTGTDYNEQFF.

As DNA, the CDR3 is TGTGCCACCAGCAGAGATCAGGGGGCGGGTCAGCCCCAGCATTTT. Residues: CATSRDQGAGQPQHF. The V and J genes are TRBV15 and TRBJ1-5; 8 bases agree with TRBD1. CDR1 is LNHNV and CDR2 is YYDKDF in the germline V gene (reference sequence). The CDR3 covers 15 residues. V lost 0 bases, J lost 6 bases, and 4 bases stayed unmatched.

The CDR3 DNA reads TGTGCCAGCAGCAAAAGGGCCAATGAGCAGTTCTTC. Translated: CASSKRANEQFF. The chain carries TRBV7-9 and TRBJ2-1, with no clear D. The V end was cut by 5 bases, the J end by 6 bases, with 8 bases between. The CDR3 length is 12 residues. Per germline, CDR1 SEHNR and CDR2 FQNEAQ (reference sequence).

The chain employs TRBV2 and TRBJ2-2, with TRBD2 identical over 8 bases. V lost 1 base to trimming and J lost 5 bases; unmatched junction nucleotides: 0. Germline V gives CDR1 SNHLY, CDR2 FYNNEI. The CDR3 length is 14 residues. For the CDR3, the DNA is TGTGCCAGCAGTGAAGAGCGGGAGACCGGGGAGCTGTTTTTT. It specifies CASSEERETGELFF.